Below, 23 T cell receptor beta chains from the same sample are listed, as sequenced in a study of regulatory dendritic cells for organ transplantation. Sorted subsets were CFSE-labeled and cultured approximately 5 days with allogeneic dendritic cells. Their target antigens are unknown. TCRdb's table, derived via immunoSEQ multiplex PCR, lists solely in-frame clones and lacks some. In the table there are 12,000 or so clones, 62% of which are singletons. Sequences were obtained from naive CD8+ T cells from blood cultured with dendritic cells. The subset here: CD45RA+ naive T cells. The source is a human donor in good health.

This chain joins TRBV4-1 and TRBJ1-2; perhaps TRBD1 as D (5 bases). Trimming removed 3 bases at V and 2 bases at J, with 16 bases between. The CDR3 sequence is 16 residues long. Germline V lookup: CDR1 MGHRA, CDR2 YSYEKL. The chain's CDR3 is CASSQGRAAGNYGYTF. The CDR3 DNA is TGCGCCAGCAGCCAGGGCAGGGCGGCGGGGAACTATGGCTACACCTTC.

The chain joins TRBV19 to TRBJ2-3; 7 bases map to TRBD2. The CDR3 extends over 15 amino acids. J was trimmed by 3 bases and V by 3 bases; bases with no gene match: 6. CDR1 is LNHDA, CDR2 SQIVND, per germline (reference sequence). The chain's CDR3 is CASSIIGGGTDTQYF. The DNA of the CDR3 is TGTGCCAGTAGTATCATCGGGGGAGGGACAGATACGCAGTATTTT.

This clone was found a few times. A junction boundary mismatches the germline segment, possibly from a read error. CDR3 in amino acids: CASNIAAGELFF. The CDR3 bases are TGTGCCAGTAATATAGCGGCCGGGGAGCTGTTTTTT. The rearrangement uses TRBV19 and TRBJ2-2; D may be TRBD2 (6 bases). Looked up from germline, CDR1 is LNHDA and CDR2 is SQIVND (reference sequence). This CDR3 is 12 amino acids long.

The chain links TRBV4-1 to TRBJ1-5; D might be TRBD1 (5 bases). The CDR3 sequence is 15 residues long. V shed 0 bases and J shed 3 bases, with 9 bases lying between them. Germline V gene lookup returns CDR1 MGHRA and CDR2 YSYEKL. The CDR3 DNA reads TGCGCCAGCAGCCAAGATCCCAGGGACAATCAGCCCCAGCATTTT. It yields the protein CASSQDPRDNQPQHF.

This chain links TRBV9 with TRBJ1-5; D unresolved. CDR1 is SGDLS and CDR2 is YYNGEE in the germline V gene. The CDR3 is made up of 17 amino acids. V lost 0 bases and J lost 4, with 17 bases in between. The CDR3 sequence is CASSVDSNPGRNQPQHF. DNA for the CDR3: TGTGCCAGCAGCGTAGATTCGAACCCTGGGAGGAATCAGCCCCAGCATTTT.

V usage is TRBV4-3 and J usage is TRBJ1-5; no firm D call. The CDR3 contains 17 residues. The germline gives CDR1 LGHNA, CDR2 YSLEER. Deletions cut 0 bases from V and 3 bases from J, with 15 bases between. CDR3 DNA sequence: TGCGCCAGCAGCCAAGATCTGATGGGAGGATTCAATCAGCCCCAGCATTTT. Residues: CASSQDLMGGFNQPQHF.

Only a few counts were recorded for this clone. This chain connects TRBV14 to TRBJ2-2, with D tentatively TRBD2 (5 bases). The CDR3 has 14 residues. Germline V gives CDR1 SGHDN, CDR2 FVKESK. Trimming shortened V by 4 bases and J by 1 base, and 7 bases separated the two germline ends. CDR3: CASSLGGNTGELFF. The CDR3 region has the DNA TGTGCCAGCAGCCTCGGAGGGAACACCGGGGAGCTGTTTTTT.

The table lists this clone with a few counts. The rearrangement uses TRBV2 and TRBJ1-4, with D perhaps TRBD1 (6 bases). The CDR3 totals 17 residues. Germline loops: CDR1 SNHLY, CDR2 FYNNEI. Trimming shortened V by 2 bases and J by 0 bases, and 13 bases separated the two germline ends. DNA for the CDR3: TGTGCCAGCAGTGAAAGTGAGGGGGAACCAACTAATGAAAAACTGTTTTTT. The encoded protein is CASSESEGEPTNEKLFF.

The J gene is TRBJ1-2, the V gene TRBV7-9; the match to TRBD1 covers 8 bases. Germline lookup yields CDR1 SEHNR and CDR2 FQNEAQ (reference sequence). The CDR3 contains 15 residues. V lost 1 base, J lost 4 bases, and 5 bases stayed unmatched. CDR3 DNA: TGTGCCAGCAGCTTAGGGCAGGGGGCAGGCTATGGCTACACCTTC. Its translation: CASSLGQGAGYGYTF. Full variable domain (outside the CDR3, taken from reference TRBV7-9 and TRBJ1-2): DTGVSQNPRHKITKRGQNVTFRCDPISEHNRLYWYRQTLGQGPEFLTYFQNEAQLEKSRLLSDRFSAERPKGSFSTLEIQRTEQGDSAMYLCASSLGQGAGYGYTFGSGTRLTVV.

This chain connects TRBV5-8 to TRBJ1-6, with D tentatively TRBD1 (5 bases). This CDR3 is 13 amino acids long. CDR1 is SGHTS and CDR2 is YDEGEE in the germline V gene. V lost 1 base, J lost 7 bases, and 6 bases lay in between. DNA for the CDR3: TGTGCCAGCAGCTTGTCAGGGAATTCACCCCTCCACTTT. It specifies CASSLSGNSPLHF.

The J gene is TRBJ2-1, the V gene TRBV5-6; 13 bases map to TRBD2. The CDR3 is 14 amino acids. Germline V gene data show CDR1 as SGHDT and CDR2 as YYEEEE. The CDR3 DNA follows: TGTGGGACTAGCGGGGGCTATAGGGCGAATGAGCAGTTCTTC. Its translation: CGTSGGYRANEQFF.

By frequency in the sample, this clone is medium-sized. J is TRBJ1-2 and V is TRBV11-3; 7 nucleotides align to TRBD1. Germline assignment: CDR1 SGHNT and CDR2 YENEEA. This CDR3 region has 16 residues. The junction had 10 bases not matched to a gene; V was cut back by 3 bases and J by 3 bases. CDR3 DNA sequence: TGTGCCAGCAGCTTCCGGGACAGTCAACCAGACTATGGCTACACCTTC. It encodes CASSFRDSQPDYGYTF.

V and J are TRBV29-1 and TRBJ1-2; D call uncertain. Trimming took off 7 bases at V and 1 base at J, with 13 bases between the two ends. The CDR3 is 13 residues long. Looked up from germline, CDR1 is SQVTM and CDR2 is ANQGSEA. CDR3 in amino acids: CSGQNAFNYGYTF. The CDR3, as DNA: TGCAGCGGCCAGAATGCTTTTAACTATGGCTACACCTTC.

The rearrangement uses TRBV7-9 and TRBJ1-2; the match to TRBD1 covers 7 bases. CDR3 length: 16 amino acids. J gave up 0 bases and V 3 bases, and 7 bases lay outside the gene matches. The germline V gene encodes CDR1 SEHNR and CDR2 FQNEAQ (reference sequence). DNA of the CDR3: TGTGCCAGCAGCTTCCTGGGACAGCCTTCTAACTATGGCTACACCTTC. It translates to CASSFLGQPSNYGYTF.

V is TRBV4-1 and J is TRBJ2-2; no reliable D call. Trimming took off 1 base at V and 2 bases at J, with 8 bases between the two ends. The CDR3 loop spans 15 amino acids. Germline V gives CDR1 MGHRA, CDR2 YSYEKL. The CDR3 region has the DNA TGCGCCAGCAGCCAAGTTTATCCCAACACCGGGGAGCTGTTTTTT. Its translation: CASSQVYPNTGELFF.

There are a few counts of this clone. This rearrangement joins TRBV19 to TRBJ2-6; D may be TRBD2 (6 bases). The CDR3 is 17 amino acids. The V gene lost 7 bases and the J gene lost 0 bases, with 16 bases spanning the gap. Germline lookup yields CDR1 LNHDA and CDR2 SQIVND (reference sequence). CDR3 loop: CASTQGTLGSGANVLTF. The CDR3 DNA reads TGTGCCAGTACCCAAGGGACTCTCGGCTCTGGGGCCAACGTCCTGACTTTC.

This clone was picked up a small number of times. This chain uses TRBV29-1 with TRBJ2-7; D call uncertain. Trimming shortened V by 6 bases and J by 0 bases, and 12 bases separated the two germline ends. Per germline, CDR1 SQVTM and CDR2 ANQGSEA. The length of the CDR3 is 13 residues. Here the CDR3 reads CSVRPGSSYEQYF. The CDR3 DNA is TGCAGCGTCAGGCCAGGATCCTCCTACGAGCAGTACTTC.

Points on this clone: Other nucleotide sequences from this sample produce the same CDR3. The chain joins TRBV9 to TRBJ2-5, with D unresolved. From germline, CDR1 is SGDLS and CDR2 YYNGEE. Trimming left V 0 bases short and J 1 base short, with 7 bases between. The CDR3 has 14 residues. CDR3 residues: CASSVAGSQETQYF. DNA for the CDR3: TGTGCCAGCAGCGTAGCCGGGTCCCAAGAGACCCAGTACTTC. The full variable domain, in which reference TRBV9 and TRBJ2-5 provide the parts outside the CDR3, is DSGVTQTPKHLITATGQRVTLRCSPRSGDLSVYWYQQSLDQGLQFLIQYYNGEERAKGNILERFSAQQFPDLHSELNLSSLELGDSALYFCASSVAGSQETQYFGPGTRLLVL.

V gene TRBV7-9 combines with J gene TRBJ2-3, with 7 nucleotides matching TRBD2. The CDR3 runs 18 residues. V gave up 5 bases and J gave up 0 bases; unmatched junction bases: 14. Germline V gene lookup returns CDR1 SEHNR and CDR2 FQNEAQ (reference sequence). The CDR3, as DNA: TGTGCCAGCAGCGGAGTCTTCACCGCCGGGGGGAGCACAGATACGCAGTATTTT. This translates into CASSGVFTAGGSTDTQYF.

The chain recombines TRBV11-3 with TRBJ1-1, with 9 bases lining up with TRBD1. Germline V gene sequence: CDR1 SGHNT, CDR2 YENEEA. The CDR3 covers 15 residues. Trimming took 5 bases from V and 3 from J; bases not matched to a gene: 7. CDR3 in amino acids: CASSIRTGADTEAFF. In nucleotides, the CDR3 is TGTGCCAGCAGCATTCGGACAGGGGCGGACACTGAAGCTTTCTTT.

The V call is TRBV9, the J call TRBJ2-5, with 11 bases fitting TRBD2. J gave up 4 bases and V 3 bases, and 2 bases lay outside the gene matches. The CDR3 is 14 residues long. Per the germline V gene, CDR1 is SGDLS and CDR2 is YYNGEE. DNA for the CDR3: TGTGCCAGCAGCGCGACTAGCGGGGTAGAGACCCAGTACTTC. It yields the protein CASSATSGVETQYF.

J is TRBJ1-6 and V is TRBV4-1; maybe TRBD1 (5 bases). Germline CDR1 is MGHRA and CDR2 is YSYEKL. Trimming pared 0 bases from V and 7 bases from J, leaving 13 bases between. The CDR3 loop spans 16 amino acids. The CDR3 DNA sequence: TGCGCCAGCAGCCAAGACCAGGGAACGGCCAATTCACCCCTCCACTTT. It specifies CASSQDQGTANSPLHF.

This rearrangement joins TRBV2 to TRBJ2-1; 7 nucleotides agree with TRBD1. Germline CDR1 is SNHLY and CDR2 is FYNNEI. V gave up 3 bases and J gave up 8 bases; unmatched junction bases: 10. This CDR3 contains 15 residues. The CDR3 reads CASSDQDRVVDEQFF. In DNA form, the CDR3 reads TGTGCCAGCAGTGACCAAGACAGGGTGGTGGATGAGCAGTTCTTC.